The 6 T cell receptor beta chains given below trace back to one sample, sequenced in a study of response to subunit inactivated influenza vaccine. TCRdb passed the RT-PCR reads through MiXCR, listing each CDR3 protein once. Altogether more than 500,000 distinct CDR3 sequences are present, around 11% being singletons, with the ten largest covering around 10%. These same data were also listed under a study on T cells expressing NK-cell markers. That study adds: 5'RACE template switching with UMIs produced the TCR beta cDNA.

Sequencing used PBMCs from blood, obtained on the day of vaccination. The receptors derive from a middle-aged man who received an inactivated influenza vaccine.

This clonotype was seen a few times. The chain combines TRBV11-1 with TRBJ2-3; D is possibly TRBD1 (6 bases). V was cut by 5 bases and J by 9 bases, with 9 bases left in between. The CDR3 sequence is 11 residues long. The germline V gene encodes CDR1 SGHAT and CDR2 FQDESV (reference sequence). The CDR3, as DNA: TGTGCCAGCAGCCCGGACAGCACGCAGTATTTT. Amino acid sequence: CASSPDSTQYF.

The V gene is TRBV28, the J gene TRBJ2-4; possible D gene TRBD1, 6 bases. Germline V CDR1 and CDR2: MDHEN, SYDVKM. The CDR3 has 16 amino acids. Trimming took off 3 bases at V and 4 bases at J, with 16 bases between the two ends. The CDR3 spells CASSFQNSGTKNIQYF. CDR3 bases: TGTGCCAGCAGTTTCCAGAACTCCGGGACAAAAAACATTCAGTACTTC.

This clonotype was detected only a few times. The gene calls are TRBV29-1 and TRBJ2-7, with D tentatively TRBD1 or TRBD2 (5 bases each). The CDR3 sequence is 12 residues long. CDR1 is SQVTM, CDR2 ANQGSEA, per germline. Trimming removed 7 bases from V and 4 bases from J, with 14 bases in between. CDR3 amino acids: CSARDPGYEQYF. CDR3 nucleotides: TGCAGCGCCCGGGACCCTGGGTACGAGCAGTACTTC.

The V gene is TRBV4-3, the J gene TRBJ2-1; 7 bases match TRBD2. Trimming at V came to 1 base and at J to 7 bases, leaving 7 bases not matched to a gene. The CDR3 is made up of 15 amino acids. Germline V gene lookup returns CDR1 LGHNA and CDR2 YSLEER. This CDR3 reads CASSQVSAGLNEQFF. The CDR3 nucleotides are TGCGCCAGCAGCCAAGTCTCAGCGGGATTAAATGAGCAGTTCTTC.

This clonotype showed up just a few times. The chain joins TRBV5-1 to TRBJ2-3; perhaps TRBD1 as D (6 bases). Germline CDR1 SGHRS, CDR2 YFSETQ. CDR3 size: 15 residues. V was trimmed by 4 bases and J by 6 bases, leaving 18 bases between them. CDR3 DNA: TGCGCCAGCAGCCACAGGGCCAGCGTGTCCGATACGCAGTATTTT. Its protein is CASSHRASVSDTQYF.

This clonotype was seen ten or more times. The rearrangement uses TRBV12-3 or TRBV12-4 and TRBJ2-1; 12 bases match TRBD2. This CDR3 comprises 17 residues. Losses at the gene ends were 5 bases for V and 4 bases for J; bases not matched to a gene: 9. CDR3 bases: TGTGCCAGCAGTCCCGACCGACTAGCGGGAGTTTACAATGAGCAGTTCTTC. Its translation: CASSPDRLAGVYNEQFF.